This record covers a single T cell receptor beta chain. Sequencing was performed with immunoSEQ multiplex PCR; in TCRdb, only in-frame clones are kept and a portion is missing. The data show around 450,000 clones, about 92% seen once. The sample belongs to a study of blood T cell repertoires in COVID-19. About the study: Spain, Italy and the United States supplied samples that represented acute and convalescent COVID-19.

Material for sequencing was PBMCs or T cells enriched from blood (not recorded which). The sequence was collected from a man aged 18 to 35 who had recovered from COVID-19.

CDR3 protein: CASGRDRETQYF. CDR3 nucleotides: TGTGCTAGTGGACGGGACAGAGAGACCCAGTACTTC. The gene calls are TRBV12-5 and TRBJ2-5, with 7 bases aligning to TRBD1. V dropped 6 bases and J dropped 4; count of bases not matched to a gene: 2. The CDR3 is 12 residues long. Germline lookup yields CDR1 LGHNT and CDR2 FRNRAP. The complete variable domain, with remaining parts taken from reference TRBV12-5 and TRBJ2-5, reads DARVTQTPRHKVTEMGQEVTMRCQPILGHNTVFWYRQTMMQGLELLAYFRNRAPLDDSGMPKDRFSAEMPDATLATLKIQPSEPRDSAVYFCASGRDRETQYFGPGTRLLVL.